These 2 T cell receptor beta chains were sequenced from one sample in a study of blood T cell repertoires in COVID-19. The data were produced by immunoSEQ multiplex PCR, yet TCRdb's version contains in-frame clones alone and is incomplete. The sample records roughly 57,000 clones, 87% being singletons. Sequencing used peripheral blood. Source of these receptors: a woman aged 55-69 years with COVID-19, enrolled during active disease.

The genes are TRBV7-6 and TRBJ1-4; the match to TRBD1 covers 8 bases. Germline CDR1 is SGHVS and CDR2 is FNYEAQ. The CDR3 runs to 15 residues. The V segment lost 2 bases and the J segment 8 bases; nucleotides outside the gene matches: 7. This CDR3 reads CASSLQGAIREKLFF. The CDR3 DNA sequence: TGTGCCAGCAGCTTACAGGGGGCCATACGGGAAAAACTGTTTTTT.

CDR3 nucleotide sequence: TGTGCCAGCAGCCGCGGAGGTCACAATGAGCAGTTCTTC. It encodes CASSRGGHNEQFF. The chain combines TRBV11-2 with TRBJ2-1, with a weak D call TRBD2 (5 bases). CDR3 size: 13 residues. The germline V gene has CDR1 SGHAT and CDR2 FQNNGV. Between the trimmed V and J ends, which lost 5 bases and 5 bases, there was a span of 10 bases.